A selection of T cell receptor beta chains follows, all from one sample in a study of blood T cells in healthy people across ages. TCRdb reanalysed the 5' RACE reads using MiXCR and keeps one entry per CDR3 protein. This table has hundreds of thousands of distinct CDR3 sequences, around a quarter appearing once. These data were also filed under a second study, of T cells of mothers and their children.

The sequencing input was blood. These receptors all come from a boy younger than 10 in good health. CDR3s include the opening cysteine and the closing phenylalanine or tryptophan. Fields, in order: J gene, CDR3 length, V gene, D gene, clone size, CDR3 DNA, CDR3 protein. A D gene is named only where the DNA matches it firmly. Some rows mark clone size as missing; the rest say once, few, many or name a class of expanded clone.

j_gene: TRBJ2-1; len: 17; v_gene: TRBV6-2/TRBV6-3; d_gene: TRBD2; abundance: few; CDR3nt: TGTGCCGGCAGTTCCGGGACTAGCGGGAGGATATACAATGAGCAGTTCTTC; CDR3aa: CAGSSGTSGRIYNEQFF
j_gene: TRBJ2-5; len: 14; v_gene: TRBV20-1; d_gene: .; abundance: few; CDR3nt: TGCAGTGCTAGTGACGGGGGGCACCTCGGGACCCAGTACTTC; CDR3aa: CSASDGGHLGTQYF
j_gene: TRBJ2-5; len: 15; v_gene: TRBV4-3; d_gene: .; abundance: .; CDR3nt: TGCGCCAGCAGCCAAGACCCCTCCCAGAAAGAGACCCAGTACTTC; CDR3aa: CASSQDPSQKETQYF
j_gene: TRBJ2-7; len: 15; v_gene: TRBV7-9; d_gene: TRBD1; abundance: .; CDR3nt: TGTGCCAGCAGCGCCCGGGACAGGGGGCGATACGAGCAGTACTTC; CDR3aa: CASSARDRGRYEQYF
j_gene: TRBJ2-1; len: 14; v_gene: TRBV12-3/TRBV12-4; d_gene: TRBD2; abundance: few; CDR3nt: TGTGCCAGCCGTAGCGGGAGTATGGACAATGAGCAGTTCTTC; CDR3aa: CASRSGSMDNEQFF
j_gene: TRBJ1-2; len: 13; v_gene: TRBV6-1; d_gene: .; abundance: few; CDR3nt: TGTGCCAGCAGTGAAGCGCGGCAGTCCCCGAGCACCTTC; CDR3aa: CASSEARQSPSTF
j_gene: TRBJ2-7; len: 17; v_gene: TRBV27; d_gene: TRBD2; abundance: .; CDR3nt: TGTGCCAGCAGTTTCTACGGGAGGCCGAAGAGCTCCTACGAGCAGTACTTC; CDR3aa: CASSFYGRPKSSYEQYF
j_gene: TRBJ2-7; len: 14; v_gene: TRBV7-8; d_gene: TRBD1; abundance: .; CDR3nt: TGTGCCAGCAGCTTATCAGGGGGTAATTACGAGCAGTACTTC; CDR3aa: CASSLSGGNYEQYF
j_gene: TRBJ1-1; len: 13; v_gene: TRBV11-2; d_gene: .; abundance: few; CDR3nt: TGTGCCAGCAGCTTACCAGGGGAAACTGAAGCTTTCTTT; CDR3aa: CASSLPGETEAFF
j_gene: TRBJ2-2; len: 16; v_gene: TRBV7-9; d_gene: TRBD2; abundance: .; CDR3nt: TGTGCCAGCAGCTTAGGGCGGGGGGCCAACACCGGGGAGCTGTTTTTT; CDR3aa: CASSLGRGANTGELFF
j_gene: TRBJ2-1; len: 16; v_gene: TRBV7-9; d_gene: .; abundance: few; CDR3nt: TGTGCCAGCATCTTGGCTAGTCCGAGCTCCTACAATGAGCAGTTCTTC; CDR3aa: CASILASPSSYNEQFF
j_gene: TRBJ2-6; len: 19; v_gene: TRBV2; d_gene: .; abundance: many; CDR3nt: TGTGCCAGCAGTGAAGATCGGACCTTCTTCCCCTCTGGGGCCAACGTCCTGACTTTC; CDR3aa: CASSEDRTFFPSGANVLTF
j_gene: TRBJ2-1; len: 15; v_gene: TRBV7-8; d_gene: TRBD1; abundance: few; CDR3nt: TGTGCCAGCAGCTTAGATACAGGGGAAAGCAATGAGCAGTTCTTC; CDR3aa: CASSLDTGESNEQFF
j_gene: TRBJ2-7; len: 18; v_gene: TRBV5-1; d_gene: TRBD2; abundance: few; CDR3nt: TGCGCCAGCAGCTCAGGCGGGACTAGCGGGGGCGGCGGCTACGAGCAGTACTTC; CDR3aa: CASSSGGTSGGGGYEQYF
j_gene: TRBJ1-2; len: 15; v_gene: TRBV20-1; d_gene: .; abundance: few; CDR3nt: TGCAGTGCTAGAGTGAGGACAGAACCTAACTATGGCTACACCTTC; CDR3aa: CSARVRTEPNYGYTF
j_gene: TRBJ1-2; len: 17; v_gene: TRBV14; d_gene: .; abundance: few; CDR3nt: TGTGCCAGCAGCCATCGGGGCGTAGGCCATTCCTTAGGAGGCTACACCTTC; CDR3aa: CASSHRGVGHSLGGYTF
j_gene: TRBJ2-5; len: 13; v_gene: TRBV7-9; d_gene: .; abundance: .; CDR3nt: TGTGCCAGCAGCCCTCCAACTTTAGAGACCCAGTACTTC; CDR3aa: CASSPPTLETQYF
j_gene: TRBJ1-1; len: 13; v_gene: TRBV20-1; d_gene: .; abundance: few; CDR3nt: TGCAGTGCGGCCGGGACACCGAACACTGAAGCTTTCTTT; CDR3aa: CSAAGTPNTEAFF
j_gene: TRBJ1-1; len: 12; v_gene: TRBV12-5; d_gene: .; abundance: .; CDR3nt: TGTGCTGGGGGGACCTCGAGGACTGAAGCTTTCTTT; CDR3aa: CAGGTSRTEAFF
j_gene: TRBJ2-7; len: 15; v_gene: TRBV20-1; d_gene: TRBD2; abundance: .; CDR3nt: TGCAGTGCGGGCATAGCGGGACTAACCTACAATGAGCAGTACTTC; CDR3aa: CSAGIAGLTYNEQYF
j_gene: TRBJ2-5; len: 14; v_gene: TRBV9; d_gene: .; abundance: few; CDR3nt: TGTGCCAGCAGCGTAGCGCGCAAGACGGAGACCCAGTACTTC; CDR3aa: CASSVARKTETQYF
j_gene: TRBJ2-7; len: 16; v_gene: TRBV12-3/TRBV12-4; d_gene: TRBD2; abundance: few; CDR3nt: TGTGCCAGCAGTTTAGCAGGACTAGCGGGTGGCTACGAGCAGTACTTC; CDR3aa: CASSLAGLAGGYEQYF
j_gene: TRBJ2-3; len: 15; v_gene: TRBV24-1; d_gene: TRBD1; abundance: .; CDR3nt: TGTGCCACCAGTGACAGAGACAGGGGTACAGATACGCAGTATTTT; CDR3aa: CATSDRDRGTDTQYF
j_gene: TRBJ2-1; len: 17; v_gene: TRBV9; d_gene: TRBD2; abundance: few; CDR3nt: TGTGCCAGCAGCGGACGACTAGCGGGGGGGGTCTACAATGAGCAGTTCTTC; CDR3aa: CASSGRLAGGVYNEQFF
j_gene: TRBJ1-4; len: 16; v_gene: TRBV5-5; d_gene: .; abundance: .; CDR3nt: TGTGCCAGCAGCTTGGATTCGGGGACAACTAATGAAAAACTGTTTTTT; CDR3aa: CASSLDSGTTNEKLFF
j_gene: TRBJ2-5; len: 14; v_gene: TRBV5-1; d_gene: TRBD2; abundance: once; CDR3nt: TGCGCCAGCAGCTTGGAGCGGGGCAAAGAGACCCAGTACTTC; CDR3aa: CASSLERGKETQYF
j_gene: TRBJ2-6; len: 16; v_gene: TRBV5-1; d_gene: .; abundance: few; CDR3nt: TGCGCCAGCAGCTTAGGGGAAAGCTCTGGGGCCAACGTCCTGACTTTC; CDR3aa: CASSLGESSGANVLTF
j_gene: TRBJ2-5; len: 14; v_gene: TRBV4-2; d_gene: .; abundance: many; CDR3nt: TGTGCCAGCAGCCAAGATTCGGGACGGGAGACCCAGTACTTC; CDR3aa: CASSQDSGRETQYF
j_gene: TRBJ1-1; len: 15; v_gene: TRBV4-1; d_gene: .; abundance: few; CDR3nt: TGCGCCAGCAGCCAAGAAAGGACGCCGAACACTGAAGCTTTCTTT; CDR3aa: CASSQERTPNTEAFF
j_gene: TRBJ1-6; len: 16; v_gene: TRBV14; d_gene: TRBD1; abundance: .; CDR3nt: TGTGCCAGCAGCTCCCGGAGGACAGGGCGGAATTCACCCCTCCACTTT; CDR3aa: CASSSRRTGRNSPLHF
j_gene: TRBJ2-5; len: 14; v_gene: TRBV30; d_gene: TRBD2; abundance: .; CDR3nt: TGTGCCTGGAGTGTCGGGAGGGTCCAAGAGACCCAGTACTTC; CDR3aa: CAWSVGRVQETQYF
j_gene: TRBJ2-7; len: 15; v_gene: TRBV11-2; d_gene: TRBD1; abundance: .; CDR3nt: TGTGCCAGCAGTCTTCCCTACAGGGGCTCCTACGAGCAGTACTTC; CDR3aa: CASSLPYRGSYEQYF
j_gene: TRBJ2-1; len: 16; v_gene: TRBV6-2/TRBV6-3; d_gene: .; abundance: .; CDR3nt: TGTGCCAGCAGTTCCCCCGGGACTTCCCGGTCCAATGAGCAGTTCTTC; CDR3aa: CASSSPGTSRSNEQFF
j_gene: TRBJ2-3; len: 11; v_gene: TRBV29-1; d_gene: .; abundance: .; CDR3nt: TGCAGCGTTGCCAGGACAGATACGCAGTATTTT; CDR3aa: CSVARTDTQYF
j_gene: TRBJ2-7; len: 11; v_gene: TRBV29-1; d_gene: TRBD2; abundance: .; CDR3nt: TGCAGCGTGACTAGCGGGTACGAGCAGTACTTC; CDR3aa: CSVTSGYEQYF
j_gene: TRBJ2-3; len: 15; v_gene: TRBV24-1; d_gene: TRBD1; abundance: .; CDR3nt: TGCGCCACCAGTGATGGGACAGGGGGCCCAGATACGCAGTATTTT; CDR3aa: CATSDGTGGPDTQYF
j_gene: TRBJ1-5; len: 12; v_gene: TRBV27; d_gene: .; abundance: few; CDR3nt: TGTGCCAGCAGTCCTTACAATCAGCCCCAGCATTTT; CDR3aa: CASSPYNQPQHF
j_gene: TRBJ1-1; len: 15; v_gene: TRBV7-9; d_gene: .; abundance: .; CDR3nt: TGTGCCAGCAGCACCAGCGGACACGGGGACACTGAAGCTTTCTTT; CDR3aa: CASSTSGHGDTEAFF
j_gene: TRBJ2-7; len: 14; v_gene: TRBV20-1; d_gene: TRBD1; abundance: .; CDR3nt: TGCAGTGCTAGGGGGGGACAGGGGACCTACGAGCAGTACTTC; CDR3aa: CSARGGQGTYEQYF
j_gene: TRBJ2-3; len: 18; v_gene: TRBV3-1; d_gene: TRBD2; abundance: .; CDR3nt: TGTGCCAGCAGCCAAGATCCCCTAGCGGGGGGAATCACAGATACGCAGTATTTT; CDR3aa: CASSQDPLAGGITDTQYF
j_gene: TRBJ1-6; len: 20; v_gene: TRBV6-5; d_gene: .; abundance: .; CDR3nt: TGTGCCAGCAGTTACTCGACTCCTCGACAGTTTAGCTCCTATAATTCACCCCTCCACTTT; CDR3aa: CASSYSTPRQFSSYNSPLHF
j_gene: TRBJ2-3; len: 19; v_gene: TRBV4-3; d_gene: .; abundance: .; CDR3nt: TGCGCCAGCAGCCTAGGACCCTGGGGGCTAGCGCCCCAGAGAGATACGCAGTATTTT; CDR3aa: CASSLGPWGLAPQRDTQYF
j_gene: TRBJ1-1; len: 15; v_gene: TRBV6-6; d_gene: .; abundance: few; CDR3nt: TGTGCCAGCAGTTACGAGGCCAGTAGGGGAACTGAAGCTTTCTTT; CDR3aa: CASSYEASRGTEAFF
j_gene: TRBJ2-1; len: 16; v_gene: TRBV7-8; d_gene: TRBD2; abundance: few; CDR3nt: TGTGCCAGCAGCTTAGTTGGGACTAGAGCTTACAATGAGCAGTTCTTC; CDR3aa: CASSLVGTRAYNEQFF
j_gene: TRBJ1-2; len: 11; v_gene: TRBV29-1; d_gene: .; abundance: .; CDR3nt: TGCAGCGCTTGGGAGAGCTATGGCTACACCTTC; CDR3aa: CSAWESYGYTF
j_gene: TRBJ2-3; len: 17; v_gene: TRBV20-1; d_gene: .; abundance: few; CDR3nt: TGCAGTGCCGAGGGGAGAGTAGAGGGGCAGAGCACAGATACGCAGTATTTT; CDR3aa: CSAEGRVEGQSTDTQYF
j_gene: TRBJ2-1; len: 16; v_gene: TRBV11-2; d_gene: TRBD2; abundance: few; CDR3nt: TGTGCCAGCAGTGGGGTAAGCGGGAGGGCCTACAATGAGCAGTTCTTC; CDR3aa: CASSGVSGRAYNEQFF
j_gene: TRBJ2-5; len: 14; v_gene: TRBV5-5; d_gene: .; abundance: few; CDR3nt: TGTGCCAGCAGCTTCGTGGCTAGCGAAGAGACCCAGTACTTC; CDR3aa: CASSFVASEETQYF
j_gene: TRBJ2-6; len: 16; v_gene: TRBV5-4; d_gene: TRBD2; abundance: few; CDR3nt: TGTGCCAGCAGCTGGGGCGGGGGTGCTGGGGCCAACGTCCTGACTTTC; CDR3aa: CASSWGGGAGANVLTF
j_gene: TRBJ1-4; len: 15; v_gene: TRBV5-5; d_gene: TRBD1; abundance: few; CDR3nt: TGTGCCAGCACCGGACAGGTTGCAGCTAATGAAAAACTGTTTTTT; CDR3aa: CASTGQVAANEKLFF
j_gene: TRBJ2-5; len: 16; v_gene: TRBV14; d_gene: .; abundance: .; CDR3nt: TGTGCCAGCAGCCAAGTCCGGACCCAGTCGGCAGAGACCCAGTACTTC; CDR3aa: CASSQVRTQSAETQYF
j_gene: TRBJ2-3; len: 17; v_gene: TRBV28; d_gene: TRBD2; abundance: .; CDR3nt: TGTGCCAGCAGTTCATCGACTAGCGGGGATTTCACAGATACGCAGTATTTT; CDR3aa: CASSSSTSGDFTDTQYF
j_gene: TRBJ1-3; len: 15; v_gene: TRBV7-9; d_gene: .; abundance: .; CDR3nt: TGTGCCGGCAGCTTAGGGAGCCCCTCTGGAAACACCATATATTTT; CDR3aa: CAGSLGSPSGNTIYF
j_gene: TRBJ2-1; len: 13; v_gene: TRBV29-1; d_gene: .; abundance: few; CDR3nt: TGCAGCGTTTTCGGGGAGCTCTACAATGAGCAGTTCTTC; CDR3aa: CSVFGELYNEQFF
j_gene: TRBJ1-5; len: 14; v_gene: TRBV15; d_gene: .; abundance: few; CDR3nt: TGTGCCACCAACCCTGGGCTTCAGTCCCAGCCCCAGCATTTT; CDR3aa: CATNPGLQSQPQHF